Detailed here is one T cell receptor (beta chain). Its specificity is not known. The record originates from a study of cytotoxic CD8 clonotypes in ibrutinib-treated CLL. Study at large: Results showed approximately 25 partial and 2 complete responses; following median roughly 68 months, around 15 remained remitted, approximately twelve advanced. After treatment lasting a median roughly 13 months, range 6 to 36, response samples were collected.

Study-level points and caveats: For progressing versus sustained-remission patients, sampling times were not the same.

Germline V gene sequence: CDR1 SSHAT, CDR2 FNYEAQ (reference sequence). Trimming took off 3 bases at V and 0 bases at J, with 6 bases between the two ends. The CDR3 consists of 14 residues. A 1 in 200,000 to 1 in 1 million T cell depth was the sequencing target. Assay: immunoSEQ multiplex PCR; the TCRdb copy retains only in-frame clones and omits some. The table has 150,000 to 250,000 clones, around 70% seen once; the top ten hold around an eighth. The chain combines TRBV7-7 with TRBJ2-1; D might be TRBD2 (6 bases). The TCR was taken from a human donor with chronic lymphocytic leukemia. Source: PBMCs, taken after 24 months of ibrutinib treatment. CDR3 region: CASSFGGSYNEQFF. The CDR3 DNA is TGTGCCAGCAGCTTCGGGGGCTCCTACAATGAGCAGTTCTTC. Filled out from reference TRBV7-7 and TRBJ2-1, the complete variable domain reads GAGVSQSPRYKVTKRGQDVTLRCDPISSHATLYWYQQALGQGPEFLTYFNYEAQPDKSGLPSDRFSAERPEGSISTLTIQRTEQRDSAMYRCASSFGGSYNEQFFGPGTRLTVL.